This T cell receptor beta chain was sequenced in a study of identical twins. This clonotype was seen only a few times. The target antigen is unknown. Study results and limitations: When twins shared out-of-frame alpha sequences, those sequences had excess low generation probability. Insertion counts were lower in abundant cord blood beta clonotypes, a trend that memory repertoires did not show. Twins' excess sharing was less marked for out-of-frame beta sequences.

Template switching supplied a universal primer site; unique molecular identifiers were carried on the cDNA. MiXCR, applied by TCRdb to the 5' RACE reads, yields one record per CDR3 protein. This table holds 270,000 or so distinct CDR3 sequences, around 8% found once. CDR1 is LGHNA and CDR2 is YSLEER in the germline V gene. The length of the CDR3 is 17 residues. V lost 0 bases and J 3 bases, leaving 15 bases between the germline ends. The data also belong to a second study, concerning yellow fever vaccine responses in identical twins.

The receptor's source is a woman aged 18-30 years in good health. Sequenced input: CD8+ T cells sorted from blood. V usage is TRBV4-3 and J usage is TRBJ2-1; weak D call: TRBD2 (5 bases). The CDR3 is CASSQDLSSGNYNEQFF. DNA of the CDR3: TGCGCCAGCAGCCAAGATCTTTCCAGCGGCAACTACAATGAGCAGTTCTTC.